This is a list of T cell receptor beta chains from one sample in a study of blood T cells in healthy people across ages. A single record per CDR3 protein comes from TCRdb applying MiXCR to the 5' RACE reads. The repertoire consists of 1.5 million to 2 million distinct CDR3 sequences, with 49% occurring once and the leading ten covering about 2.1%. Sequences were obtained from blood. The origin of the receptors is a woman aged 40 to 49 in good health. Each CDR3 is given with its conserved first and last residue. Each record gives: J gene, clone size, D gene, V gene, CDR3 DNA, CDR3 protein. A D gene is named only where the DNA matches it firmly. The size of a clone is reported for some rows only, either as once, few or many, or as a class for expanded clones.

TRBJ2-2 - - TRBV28 TGTGCCAGCAGAATACTCGGGAGATACACCGGGGAGCTGTTTTTT CASRILGRYTGELFF
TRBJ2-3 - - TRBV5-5 TGTGCCAGCAGCTTGGGACCCGGAGGCCGGCGCACAGATACGCAGTATTTT CASSLGPGGRRTDTQYF
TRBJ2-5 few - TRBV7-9 TGTGCCAGCAGACTTCTCCAAGAGACCCAGTACTTC CASRLLQETQYF
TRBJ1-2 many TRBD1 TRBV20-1 TGCAGTGCTAGACAGGGGGCATATGGCTACACCTTC CSARQGAYGYTF
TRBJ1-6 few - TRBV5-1 TGCGCCAGCAGCTTGAGTGTAGGGGGAGAGAATTCACCCCTCCACTTT CASSLSVGGENSPLHF
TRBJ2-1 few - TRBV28 TGTGCCAGCAGCCTAACCGGGACGGTCAATGAGCAGTTCTTC CASSLTGTVNEQFF
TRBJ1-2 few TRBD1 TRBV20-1 TGCAGTGCTAGAGTTGGACAGGGGCGGAACTATGGCTACACCTTC CSARVGQGRNYGYTF
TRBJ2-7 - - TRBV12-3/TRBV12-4 TGTGCCAGCAGTTTGTTCATGACAGTTAACAATGAGCAGTACTTC CASSLFMTVNNEQYF
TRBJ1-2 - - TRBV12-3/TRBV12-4 TGTGCCAGCAGGTCGGCAGGGTTCTATGGCTACACCTTC CASRSAGFYGYTF
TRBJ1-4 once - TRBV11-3 TGTGCCAACAGCTTCCTCGAGGAAAAACTGTTTTTT CANSFLEEKLFF
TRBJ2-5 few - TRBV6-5 TGTGCCAGCAAAAAGGGAACCCAAGAGACCCAGTACTTC CASKKGTQETQYF
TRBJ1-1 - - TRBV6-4 TGTGCCAGCAGGCCTCAGGGATATGATAGGGCGGCTGAAGCTTTCTTT CASRPQGYDRAAEAFF
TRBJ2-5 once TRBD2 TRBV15 TGTGCCACCAGCAGAGGACTAGCGGGGACCATCCAAGAGACCCAGTACTTC CATSRGLAGTIQETQYF
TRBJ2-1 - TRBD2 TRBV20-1 TGCAGTGAGGGTAGGCGGGGGGGCGTTGAGCAGTTCTTC CSEGRRGGVEQFF
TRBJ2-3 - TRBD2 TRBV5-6 TGTGCCAGCAGGCCTGGGACTAGCGGGTGGGATACGCAGTATTTT CASRPGTSGWDTQYF
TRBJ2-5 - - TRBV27 TGTGCCAGCTGGGGACTTGAAGAGACCCAGTACTTC CASWGLEETQYF
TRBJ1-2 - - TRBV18 TGTGCCAGCTCACCAAGGGAGGACAGCCACTATGGCTACACCTTC CASSPREDSHYGYTF
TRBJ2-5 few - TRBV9 TGTGCCAGCAGCGTAGATATGGGGTCACAAGAGACCCAGTACTTC CASSVDMGSQETQYF
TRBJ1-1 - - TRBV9 TGTGCCAGCAGCGGTCAGGAGCGGGCGGGGGTGAACACTGAAGCTTTCTTT CASSGQERAGVNTEAFF
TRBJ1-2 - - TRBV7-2 TGTGCCAGCAGCCCCGACGTAGGGAGGAACTATGGCTACACCTTC CASSPDVGRNYGYTF
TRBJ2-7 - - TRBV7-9 TGTGCCAGCAGCTTAGACCGCCTACCCTACGAGCAGTACTTC CASSLDRLPYEQYF